The present T cell receptor beta chain was sequenced within a study of OX40 agonist ivuxolimab in advanced cancers. Study at large: Patients' therapy was ivuxolimab, an antibody that acts as an agonist of OX40 (CD134). Anti-PD-1, anti-PD-L1 or anti-CTLA-4 therapy given earlier was allowed, and about 38% had some. Of the patients, three showed partial responses, one with hepatocellular carcinoma and two with cutaneous melanoma.

Autoimmune disease history or systemic immunosuppression was exclusionary. Data came from immunoSEQ multiplex PCR; TCRdb stores just in-frame clones and leaves some out. Among roughly 100,000 clones listed, roughly 90% were seen once. The TCR sequence derives from an adult with an advanced solid tumor such as melanoma, head and neck, liver or kidney cancer. The sample in question was CD4+ or CD8+ T cells sorted from blood, obtained in a trial of the OX40 agonist ivuxolimab.

CDR3 sequence (DNA): TGTGCCAGCAGTGAAGGGCTAGCGGGTAGCACCGGGGAGCTGTTTTTT. It is translated as CASSEGLAGSTGELFF. The chain combines TRBV2 with TRBJ2-2; 8 bases agree with TRBD2. V lost 1 base to trimming and J lost 4 bases; unmatched junction nucleotides: 5. CDR3 length: 16 residues. CDR1 and CDR2 (germline): SNHLY, FYNNEI.